The 3 T cell receptor beta chains presented below share a single source sample, sequenced in a study of T-cell memory formation after mild COVID-19 (dated by TCRdb to the early 2020s). Library method: 5' RACE. Sequenced using an Illumina NovaSeq 6000. TCRdb passed the public sequencing reads through fastp at Q25 and MiXCR, retaining productive beta sequences. Entries that share a CDR3 protein sequence are merged under the most common genes and DNA. A total of roughly 300,000 distinct CDR3 sequences appear in this sample, around 8% of them only once. Roughly 22% of the sample goes to the ten largest clones. The sequencing input was PBMCs or a T cell subset sorted from them (not recorded which). Receptors were obtained from a man younger than 35 who had mild COVID-19 (a few samples of this study predate the infection). The sample titles of this study are shuffled in the database, so cell type and time point are left out; the donor was told from shared clones.

The chain carries TRBV7-2 and TRBJ2-3, with 8 bases that match TRBD2. The CDR3 totals 15 residues. V lost 2 bases and J lost 7; bases outside the gene matches: 8. The germline V gene encodes CDR1 SGHTA and CDR2 FQGNSA. The DNA of the CDR3 is TGTGCCAGCAGCTTATCCTCAGCGGGGGTGAATACGCAGTATTTT. Translated: CASSLSSAGVNTQYF.

The chain carries TRBV15 and TRBJ1-6; no clear D. The ends were cut back, 3 bases at V and 9 bases at J, with 6 bases in the middle. The CDR3 has 12 residues. Germline values: CDR1 LNHNV, CDR2 YYDKDF (reference sequence). In DNA, the CDR3 is TGTGCCACCAGCAGTTCGGTTTCACCCCTCCACTTT. It translates to CATSSSVSPLHF. Supplemented by reference TRBV15 and TRBJ1-6, the full variable domain reads DAMVIQNPRYQVTQFGKPVTLSCSQTLNHNVMYWYQQKSSQAPKLLFHYYDKDFNNEADTPDNFQSRRPNTSFCFLDIRSPGLGDTAMYLCATSSSVSPLHFGNGTRLTVT.

This clonotype was counted many times. The rearrangement uses TRBV12-3 or TRBV12-4 and TRBJ2-1; 10 bases fit TRBD2. The CDR3 totals 15 residues. V was pared by 6 bases and J by 2 bases, with 4 bases of the junction left unmatched. In DNA form, the CDR3 reads TGTGCCAGCAGGGCAAGCGGGGGGGCCTACAATGAGCAGTTCTTC. It is translated as CASRASGGAYNEQFF.